This TCR beta chain was found in a study of T cell responses to AZD1222 COVID-19 vaccine (dated by TCRdb to about 2021). In terms of the full investigation: Because spike-specific TCR depth and breadth did not differ between the two schedules, AZD1222 recipients who got a second dose at roughly 4 weeks were pooled with those who got a second dose at roughly 12 weeks. TCR sequencing covered some 250 trial participants: 200 to 210 given two doses of AZD1222 and 26 given two doses of MenACWY control vaccine. Enrollment into the trials was organized by age into subgroups of 18-55, 56-69 and 70-plus years, and those subgroups contained roughly 140, 27 and 60 TCR-sequenced participants, respectively. Points the paper makes about the study in general: The 56-69-year group was small, and its depth increase did not reach significance, likely because of low power. The whole spike protein was spanned by vaccine-associated CD4 TCRs, and dominant responses were seen in regions 160-218 and 743-854. After two AZD1222 doses, spike-specific TCR breadth and depth were significantly higher than at day 0 and than in MenACWY recipients. Conclusions about previously exposed vaccinees were limited because only a handful of AZD1222 recipients were SARS-CoV-2 seropositive at baseline. Most participants were white British and females outnumbered males, and the authors suggested that clonal diversity may have been underestimated. Reportedly, almost half of the unique spike-specific TCRs recognized epitopes lying outside the regions that are mutated in the B.1.351 and B.1.1.7 variants. No day 14 peak-response samples were available, so repertoires were characterized only after the peak T cell response.

Sample time point, as interpreted from the label and publication: baseline before first vaccination. Vaccinee samples were obtained from the UK trials COV001 and COV002, which included a single-blind randomized controlled phase 2/3 trial of AZD1222 (ChAdOx1 nCoV-19) in healthy adults. Trial participant PBMC samples were collected at day 0 and day 28 after the second dose for TCRbeta chain sequencing. The CDR3, cysteine through phenylalanine, is 15 amino acids long. Kept here is only the CDR3 DNA, which spans 45 bases and is read in frame from base 1. Compared with germline, V lacks 1 base and J lacks 7 bases; bases without a gene match: 2. Per the germline V gene, MDHEN is the CDR1 and SYDVKM is the CDR2. As concerns this clone: Its antigen is not yet known. Base qualities are not recorded, but no much larger clone differs from it by a single base.

The CDR3 regions of human TCRbeta chains were analyzed by immunosequencing. In the paper's pipeline: TCRs in the repertoires were compared against a reference library of SARS-CoV-2-specific TCRs that had been generated with the MIRA antigen-specificity platform. Breadth meant the fraction of unique TCRs that were SARS-CoV-2-associated, whereas depth meant the fraction of total T cells that were SARS-CoV-2-associated. Each spike-specific TCR was assigned to its reactive spike region and to a CD4 or CD8 class using the MIRA data. Log10-transformed breadth and depth values were compared by one-way ANOVA with Sidak's multiple comparisons tests. TCRdb retrieved this table from immuneACCESS and kept in-frame rearrangements only. Not all clones are present; in checked studies, unresolved V genes account for under half, and no reason is known for the remainder. V and J calls and clone size come straight from that table; D and trimming were deduced from the DNA. The sample contains over 150,000 clones, approximately 90% of them found a single time. The top ten clones comprise roughly 6.5% of the sample.

The material was peripheral blood, obtained on day 0 of AZD1222 vaccination. Recombination linked TRBV28 to TRBJ1-4; TRBD1 aligns with 11 central bases. This sequence originates from an adult in good health. The DNA reads TGTGCCAGCAGTTTATCCGGGACAGGGGGTGAAAAACTGTTTTTT. The resulting protein is CASSLSGTGGEKLFF.